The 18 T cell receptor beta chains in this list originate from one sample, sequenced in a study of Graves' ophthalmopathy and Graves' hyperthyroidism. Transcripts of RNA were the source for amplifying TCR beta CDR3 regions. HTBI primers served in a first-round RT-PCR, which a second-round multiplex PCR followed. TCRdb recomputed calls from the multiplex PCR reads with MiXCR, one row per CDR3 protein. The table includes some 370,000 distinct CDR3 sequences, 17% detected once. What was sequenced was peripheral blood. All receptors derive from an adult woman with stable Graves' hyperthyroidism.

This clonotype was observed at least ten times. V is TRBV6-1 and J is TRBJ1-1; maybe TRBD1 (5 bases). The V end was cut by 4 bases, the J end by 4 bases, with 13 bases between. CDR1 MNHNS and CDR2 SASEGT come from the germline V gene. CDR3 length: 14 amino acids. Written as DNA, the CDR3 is TGTGCCAGCAGTGGCGGGGGAAGGAGCACTGAAGCTTTCTTT. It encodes CASSGGGRSTEAFF.

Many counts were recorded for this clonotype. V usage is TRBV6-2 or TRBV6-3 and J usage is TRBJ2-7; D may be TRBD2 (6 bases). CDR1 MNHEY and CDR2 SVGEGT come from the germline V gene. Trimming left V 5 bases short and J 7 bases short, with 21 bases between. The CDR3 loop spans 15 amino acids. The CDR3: CASSPHSGLQREQYF. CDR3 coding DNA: TGTGCCAGCAGTCCCCACTCGGGACTTCAAAGGGAGCAGTACTTC.

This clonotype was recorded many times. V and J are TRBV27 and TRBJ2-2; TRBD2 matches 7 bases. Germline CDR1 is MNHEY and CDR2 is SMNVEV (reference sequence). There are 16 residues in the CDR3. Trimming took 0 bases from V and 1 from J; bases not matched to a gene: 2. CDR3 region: CASSLSSGLNTGELFF. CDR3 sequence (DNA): TGTGCCAGCAGTTTATCTAGCGGGCTGAACACCGGGGAGCTGTTTTTT.

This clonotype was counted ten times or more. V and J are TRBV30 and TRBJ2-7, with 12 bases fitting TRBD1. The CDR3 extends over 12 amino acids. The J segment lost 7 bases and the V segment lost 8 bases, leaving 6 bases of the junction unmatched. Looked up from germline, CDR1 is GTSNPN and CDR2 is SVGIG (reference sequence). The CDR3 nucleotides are TGTGCCCGGGGACAGGGGGCCTTAGAGCAGTACTTC. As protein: CARGQGALEQYF.

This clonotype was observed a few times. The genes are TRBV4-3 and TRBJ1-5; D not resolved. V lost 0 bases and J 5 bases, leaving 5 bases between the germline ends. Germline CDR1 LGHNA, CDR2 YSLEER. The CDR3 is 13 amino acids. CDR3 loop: CASSQDIDQPQHF. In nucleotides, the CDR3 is TGCGCCAGCAGCCAAGATATTGATCAGCCCCAGCATTTT.

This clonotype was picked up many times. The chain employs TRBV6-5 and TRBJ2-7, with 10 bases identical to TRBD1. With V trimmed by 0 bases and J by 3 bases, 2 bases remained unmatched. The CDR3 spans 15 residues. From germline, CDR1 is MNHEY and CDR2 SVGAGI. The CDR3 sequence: CASSYSTGGGYEQYF. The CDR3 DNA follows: TGTGCCAGCAGTTACTCGACAGGGGGCGGCTACGAGCAGTACTTC.

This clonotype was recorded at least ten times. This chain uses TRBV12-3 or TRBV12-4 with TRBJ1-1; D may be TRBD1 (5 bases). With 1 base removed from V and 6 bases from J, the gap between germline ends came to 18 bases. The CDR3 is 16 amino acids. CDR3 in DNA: TGTGCCAGCAGTTTAGGATCGGCAGGGAGTAGCCCTGAAGCTTTCTTT. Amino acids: CASSLGSAGSSPEAFF.

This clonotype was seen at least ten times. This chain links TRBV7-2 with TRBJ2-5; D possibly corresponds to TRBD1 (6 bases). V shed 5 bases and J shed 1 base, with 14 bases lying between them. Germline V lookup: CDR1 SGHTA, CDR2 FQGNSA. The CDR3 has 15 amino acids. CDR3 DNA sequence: TGTGCCAGCAGCGTATTGACAGGTCCCCAAGAGACCCAGTACTTC. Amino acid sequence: CASSVLTGPQETQYF.

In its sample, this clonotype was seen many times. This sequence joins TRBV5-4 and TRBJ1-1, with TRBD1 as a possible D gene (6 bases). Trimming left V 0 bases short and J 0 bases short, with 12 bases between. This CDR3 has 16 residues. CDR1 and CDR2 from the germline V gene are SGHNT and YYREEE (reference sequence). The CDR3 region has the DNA TGTGCCAGCAGCTTGGAGGGGCAGGGGTTGAACACTGAAGCTTTCTTT. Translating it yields CASSLEGQGLNTEAFF.

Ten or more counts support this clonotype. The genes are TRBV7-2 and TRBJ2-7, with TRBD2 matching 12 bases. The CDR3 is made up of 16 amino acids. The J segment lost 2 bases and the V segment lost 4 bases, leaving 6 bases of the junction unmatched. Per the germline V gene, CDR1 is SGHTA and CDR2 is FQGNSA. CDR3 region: CASSSSSGRAAYEQYF. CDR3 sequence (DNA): TGTGCCAGCAGCTCCTCTAGCGGGAGGGCCGCCTACGAGCAGTACTTC.

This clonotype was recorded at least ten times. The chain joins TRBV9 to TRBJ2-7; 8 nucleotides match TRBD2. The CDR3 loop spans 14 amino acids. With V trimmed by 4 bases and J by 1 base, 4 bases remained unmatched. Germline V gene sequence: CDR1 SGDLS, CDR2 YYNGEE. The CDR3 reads CASSIGTSSYEQYF. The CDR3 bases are TGTGCCAGCAGCATTGGGACTAGTTCCTACGAGCAGTACTTC.

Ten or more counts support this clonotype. CDR3 DNA sequence: TGTGCCAGCAGCTTTGCGAATGGCTACACCTTC. This codes for CASSFANGYTF. The V call is TRBV11-2, the J call TRBJ1-2; D is unclear. Per the germline V gene, CDR1 is SGHAT and CDR2 is FQNNGV. V was shortened by 3 bases and J by 6 bases, with 5 bases between the two germline ends. The CDR3 consists of 11 residues.

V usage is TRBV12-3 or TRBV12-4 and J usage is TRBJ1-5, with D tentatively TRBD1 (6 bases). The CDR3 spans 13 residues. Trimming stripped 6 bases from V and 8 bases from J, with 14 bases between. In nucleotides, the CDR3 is TGTGCCAGCAGAGACACAGGGAAAGAGCCCCAGCATTTT. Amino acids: CASRDTGKEPQHF.

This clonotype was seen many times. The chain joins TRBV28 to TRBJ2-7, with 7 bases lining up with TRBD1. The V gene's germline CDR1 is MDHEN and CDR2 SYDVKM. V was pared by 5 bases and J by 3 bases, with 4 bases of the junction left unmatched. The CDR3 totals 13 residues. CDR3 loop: CASSPDRYYEQYF. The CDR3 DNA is TGTGCCAGCAGTCCGGACAGGTACTACGAGCAGTACTTC.

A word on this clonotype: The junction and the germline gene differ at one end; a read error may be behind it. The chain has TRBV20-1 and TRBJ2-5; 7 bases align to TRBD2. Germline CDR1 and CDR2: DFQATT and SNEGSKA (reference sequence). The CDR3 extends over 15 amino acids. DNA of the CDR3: TGCAGTGCGGAAGGACTAGATACAATTCAAGAGACCGAGGACTTC. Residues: CSAEGLDTIQETEDF.

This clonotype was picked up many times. DNA for the CDR3: TGTGCCAGCAGTGTGGGTGCCGGTTTCTCCTACGAGCAGTACTTC. Translation gives CASSVGAGFSYEQYF. The V call is TRBV2, the J call TRBJ2-7, with no clear D. The V end lost 4 bases, the J end lost 0 bases, and 13 bases lay between the germline ends. The CDR3 is 15 amino acids. The germline V gene has CDR1 SNHLY and CDR2 FYNNEI.

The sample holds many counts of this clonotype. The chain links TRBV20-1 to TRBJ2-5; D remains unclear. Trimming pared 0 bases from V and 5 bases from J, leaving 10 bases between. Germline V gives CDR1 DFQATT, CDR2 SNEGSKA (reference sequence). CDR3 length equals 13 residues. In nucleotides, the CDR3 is TGCAGTGCTAGAGAGTCCGGGCGGGAGACCCAGTACTTC. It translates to CSARESGRETQYF.

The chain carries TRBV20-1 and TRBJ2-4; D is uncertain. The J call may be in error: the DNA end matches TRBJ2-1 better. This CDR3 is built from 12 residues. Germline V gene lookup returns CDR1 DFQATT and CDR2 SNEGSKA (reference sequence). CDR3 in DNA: TGCAGTGCTAGAGATCAATGGACCGAGCAGTTCTTC. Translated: CSARDQWTEQFF.